These T cell receptor beta chains were read from a single sample in a study of blood T cell repertoires in COVID-19. Repertoires were generated with immunoSEQ multiplex PCR, while TCRdb's copy carries only in-frame clones and drops some. Found here are nearly 95,000 clones, more than 70% of them singletons; the top ten hold around 7.4%. Sequencing was performed on peripheral blood. These receptors came from a human donor with acute or convalescent COVID-19. The donor label of this sample is uncertain. Each CDR3 is given with its conserved first and last residue. Each record gives: clone size, CDR3 length, D gene, V gene, J gene, CDR3 DNA, CDR3 protein. A D gene is named only where the DNA matches it firmly. Size tells how often a clone was seen (once, few, many) or the class of an expanded clone, and some rows leave it out.

size: .; length: 14; D: .; V: TRBV7-9; J: TRBJ1-1; DNA: TGTGCCAGCAGCTTAGAATCTACGAGAACTGAAGCTTTCTTT; CDR3: CASSLESTRTEAFF
size: .; length: 11; D: .; V: TRBV3-1/TRBV3-2; J: TRBJ2-7; DNA: TGTGCCAGCAGCCTATACTACGAGCAGTACTTC; CDR3: CASSLYYEQYF
size: .; length: 17; D: .; V: TRBV11-2; J: TRBJ2-6; DNA: TGTGCCAGCAGCCCAGGGGTGGGGGCCTCTGGGGCCAACGTCCTGACTTTC; CDR3: CASSPGVGASGANVLTF
size: once; length: 14; D: .; V: TRBV6-5; J: TRBJ1-6; DNA: TGTGCCAGCACCCCCTCTGCAGGCCGTTCACCCCTCCACTTT; CDR3: CASTPSAGRSPLHF
size: once; length: 15; D: .; V: TRBV11-2; J: TRBJ1-5; DNA: TGTGCCAGCAGCTCCCAGGGGTTAGGCAATCAGCCCCAGCATTTT; CDR3: CASSSQGLGNQPQHF
size: .; length: 14; D: TRBD1; V: TRBV5-6; J: TRBJ2-1; DNA: TGTGCCAGCTGGGACAGGGGGGTTGTAAATGAGCAGTTCTTC; CDR3: CASWDRGVVNEQFF
size: once; length: 13; D: TRBD1; V: TRBV6-5; J: TRBJ2-7; DNA: TGTGCCAGCAGTCAGACAGGGACCTACGAGCAGTACTTC; CDR3: CASSQTGTYEQYF
size: .; length: 16; D: TRBD1; V: TRBV4-1; J: TRBJ1-1; DNA: TGCGCCAGCAGCCAAACAGGGGGCTTAGGGGGCACTGAAGCTTTCTTT; CDR3: CASSQTGGLGGTEAFF
size: .; length: 14; D: .; V: TRBV28; J: TRBJ2-7; DNA: TGTGCCAGCAGTCCCACAGGGCTCCCCTACGAGCAGTACTTC; CDR3: CASSPTGLPYEQYF
size: .; length: 15; D: .; V: TRBV15; J: TRBJ2-6; DNA: TGTGCCACCAGCAGAACGTACACTGGGGCCAACGTCCTGACTTTC; CDR3: CATSRTYTGANVLTF
size: once; length: 13; D: .; V: TRBV28; J: TRBJ2-2; DNA: TGTGCCAGCAGCAGGGTAGGGACCGGGGAGCTGTTTTTT; CDR3: CASSRVGTGELFF
size: .; length: 16; D: TRBD1; V: TRBV28; J: TRBJ2-6; DNA: TGTGCCAGCACCTCAGGGGGCTTAACTGGGGCCAACGTCCTGACTTTC; CDR3: CASTSGGLTGANVLTF
size: .; length: 14; D: TRBD1; V: TRBV6-5; J: TRBJ1-6; DNA: TGTGCCAGCAGGGGGGGACAGCCTAATTCACCCCTCCACTTT; CDR3: CASRGGQPNSPLHF
size: .; length: 16; D: .; V: TRBV5-1; J: TRBJ2-3; DNA: TGCGCCAGCAAAACCTCCACTCCCCGGAGCACAGATACGCAGTATTTT; CDR3: CASKTSTPRSTDTQYF
size: .; length: 14; D: TRBD1; V: TRBV29-1; J: TRBJ1-1; DNA: TGCAGCGCCACCCTTCACGACAGGGCCACTGAAGCTTTCTTT; CDR3: CSATLHDRATEAFF
size: few; length: 14; D: .; V: TRBV11-2; J: TRBJ2-2; DNA: TGTGCCAGCAGCTTACAGCGCGGGCCCGGGGAGCTGTTTTTT; CDR3: CASSLQRGPGELFF
size: .; length: 13; D: .; V: TRBV5-1; J: TRBJ1-2; DNA: TGCGCCAGCAGCTTGACAGGGACCGATGGCTACACCTTC; CDR3: CASSLTGTDGYTF
size: few; length: 17; D: TRBD1; V: TRBV28; J: TRBJ1-3; DNA: TGTGCCAGCAAACCGACAGGGAGCCAAGACTCTGGAAACACCATATATTTT; CDR3: CASKPTGSQDSGNTIYF
size: .; length: 16; D: TRBD2; V: TRBV5-5; J: TRBJ2-2; DNA: TGTGCCAGCAGCGTGACGTGGGGGGGAGACACCGGGGAGCTGTTTTTT; CDR3: CASSVTWGGDTGELFF
size: .; length: 11; D: .; V: TRBV19; J: TRBJ1-6; DNA: TGTGCCAGTAGTCGCACTGGACCCCTCCACTTT; CDR3: CASSRTGPLHF
size: few; length: 14; D: .; V: TRBV4-3; J: TRBJ1-1; DNA: TGCGCCAGCAGCCAAGTACAGGGCGCCACTGAAGCTTTCTTT; CDR3: CASSQVQGATEAFF
size: .; length: 17; D: TRBD2; V: TRBV6-6; J: TRBJ2-7; DNA: TGTGCCAGCAGTCGGGTGCTAGCGGGGGGCGGGGCCTACGAGCAGTACTTC; CDR3: CASSRVLAGGGAYEQYF
size: .; length: 11; D: .; V: TRBV20-1; J: TRBJ1-1; DNA: TGCAGTGCTAGCAGGGCCACTGAAGCTTTCTTT; CDR3: CSASRATEAFF
size: .; length: 11; D: .; V: TRBV7-6; J: TRBJ2-3; DNA: TGTGCCAGCAGCTTAGTGGGCACGCAGTATTTT; CDR3: CASSLVGTQYF
size: .; length: 17; D: .; V: TRBV4-3; J: TRBJ1-1; DNA: TGCGCCAGCAGCGCAGGAGGTGAGTCGCGTCTGAACACTGAAGCTTTCTTT; CDR3: CASSAGGESRLNTEAFF
size: .; length: 12; D: .; V: TRBV6-5; J: TRBJ2-3; DNA: TGTGCCAGCAGAGGGGGCACAGATACGCAGTATTTT; CDR3: CASRGGTDTQYF
size: few; length: 17; D: TRBD2; V: TRBV9; J: TRBJ2-1; DNA: TGTGCCAGCAGCGTAGGCGGGGGGGCCGAGTCCTACAATGAGCAGTTCTTC; CDR3: CASSVGGGAESYNEQFF
size: .; length: 17; D: TRBD2; V: TRBV5-1; J: TRBJ2-3; DNA: TGCGCCAGCAGCTTGCGTAGCGGGGGAGCATTCGCGGATACGCAGTATTTT; CDR3: CASSLRSGGAFADTQYF
size: .; length: 15; D: TRBD1; V: TRBV5-4; J: TRBJ1-3; DNA: TGTGCCAGCAGCTTCACAGGGGTCTCTGGAAACACCATATATTTT; CDR3: CASSFTGVSGNTIYF
size: .; length: 17; D: .; V: TRBV11-2; J: TRBJ1-1; DNA: TGTGCCAGCAGCCCACAGGTGGAGGGGAGCCTGAACACTGAAGCTTTCTTT; CDR3: CASSPQVEGSLNTEAFF
size: .; length: 15; D: .; V: TRBV10-3; J: TRBJ1-2; DNA: TGTGCCATCAGTGAGTCACAGGCCACGAAGTATGGCTACACCTTC; CDR3: CAISESQATKYGYTF
size: .; length: 16; D: .; V: TRBV10-3; J: TRBJ2-2; DNA: TGTGCCATCAGTGAGGGGGGGGCCTCGAACACCGGGGAGCTGTTTTTT; CDR3: CAISEGGASNTGELFF
size: .; length: 14; D: .; V: TRBV3-1/TRBV3-2; J: TRBJ1-1; DNA: TGTGCCAGCAGCCCCGGGACCGGGAGGACTGAAGCTTTCTTT; CDR3: CASSPGTGRTEAFF
size: .; length: 16; D: TRBD1; V: TRBV5-8; J: TRBJ2-5; DNA: TGTGCCAGCAGCGTAGACAGGGGGTCTTGGCTGGCGGCCCAGTACTTC; CDR3: CASSVDRGSWLAAQYF
size: .; length: 15; D: .; V: TRBV6-2/TRBV6-3; J: TRBJ1-5; DNA: TGTGCCAGCAGATACGACAGCGGGAGCAATCAGCCCCAGCATTTT; CDR3: CASRYDSGSNQPQHF
size: .; length: 15; D: TRBD1; V: TRBV9; J: TRBJ1-3; DNA: TGTGCCAGCAGCAGGGACAGCTCCTCTGGAAACACCATATATTTT; CDR3: CASSRDSSSGNTIYF
size: .; length: 14; D: .; V: TRBV7-8; J: TRBJ2-7; DNA: TGTGCCAGCAGCTTGGGACAAACCCCTCTCGAGCAGTACTTC; CDR3: CASSLGQTPLEQYF
size: .; length: 13; D: TRBD1; V: TRBV24-1; J: TRBJ2-1; DNA: TGTGCCACAGCAGGGGGATCCTACAATGAGCAGTTCTTC; CDR3: CATAGGSYNEQFF
size: .; length: 13; D: TRBD1; V: TRBV9; J: TRBJ2-1; DNA: TGTGCCAGCAACCTACAGGGACAGGGCAGGGAGTTCTTC; CDR3: CASNLQGQGREFF
size: .; length: 15; D: TRBD2; V: TRBV28; J: TRBJ2-3; DNA: TGTGCCAGCAATGGGGGGGAGGCCATGACAGATACGCAGTATTTT; CDR3: CASNGGEAMTDTQYF
size: .; length: 14; D: TRBD1; V: TRBV7-9; J: TRBJ1-4; DNA: TGTGCCAGCAGCTACGGGACAGGAGGAGAAAAACTGTTTTTT; CDR3: CASSYGTGGEKLFF